Below, 7 T cell receptor beta chains from the same sample are listed, as sequenced in a study of shared clonotypes between healthy human individuals. TCRdb keeps only in-frame clones here, not all; method: immunoSEQ multiplex PCR. The repertoire holds about 500,000 clones, with more than 70% as singletons. Sample: PBMCs. These receptors originate from a woman aged 40 to 49 in good health. Some clones in this sample may be carry-over from other donors' samples.

This clone was seen at least ten times. The chain employs TRBV6-4 and TRBJ2-2; 11 nucleotides agree with TRBD1. CDR1 and CDR2 from the germline V gene are MRHNA and SNTAGT. The CDR3 is made up of 16 amino acids. Germline trimming cut 3 bases from V and 7 bases from J; bases unmatched to any gene: 7. CDR3 residues: CASSDSGQGAGGELFF. CDR3 nucleotides: TGTGCCAGCAGTGATTCTGGACAGGGGGCCGGCGGGGAGCTGTTTTTT.

In regard to this clone: Distinct nucleotide sequences in the sample also encode this CDR3. The genes are TRBV27 and TRBJ1-1, with TRBD1 matching over 7 bases. CDR3 length: 14 residues. The junction had 4 bases not matched to a gene; V was cut back by 1 base and J by 5 bases. Germline V lookup: CDR1 MNHEY, CDR2 SMNVEV (reference sequence). CDR3 sequence reads: CASSLLTGNTEAFF. The CDR3 DNA reads as TGTGCCAGCAGTTTATTGACAGGGAATACTGAAGCTTTCTTT.

This rearrangement joins TRBV2 to TRBJ1-1; TRBD1 is a possible D gene (5 bases). CDR1 and CDR2 (germline): SNHLY, FYNNEI. V lost 6 bases, J lost 1 base, and 12 bases lay in between. The length of the CDR3 is 14 residues. CDR3 nucleotides: TGTGCCAGCAGGGACGGTACAGGGAACACTGAAGCTTTCTTT. This encodes CASRDGTGNTEAFF.

A word on this clone: With a much larger clone just one base away, this may be a read error. Distinct nucleotide sequences in the sample also encode this CDR3. V and J are TRBV7-2 and TRBJ2-7, with a tentative D call TRBD2 (5 bases). Trimming took 2 bases from V and 0 from J, leaving 8 bases between them. Germline CDR1 is SGHTA and CDR2 is FQGNSA. The CDR3 runs 14 residues. CDR3 sequence: CASSLQGSSYEQYF. The CDR3 DNA sequence: TGTGCCAGCAGCTTACAAGGGAGCTCCTACGAGCAGTACTTC. Using reference TRBV7-2 and TRBJ2-7 for the parts outside the CDR3, the full variable domain is GAGVSQSPSNKVTEKGKDVELRCDPISGHTALYWYRQSLGQGLEFLIYFQGNSAPDKSGLPSDRFSAERTGGSVSTLTIQRTQQEDSAVYLCASSLQGSSYEQYFGPGTRLTVT.

In this sample, this clone turned up a few times. The chain employs TRBV2 and TRBJ2-3; D gene ambiguous. CDR1 is SNHLY, CDR2 FYNNEI, per germline. CDR3 length: 12 amino acids. The V and J ends lost 6 bases and 3 bases respectively, with 7 bases between them. The CDR3 protein is CASRTDTDTQYF. In DNA form, the CDR3 reads TGTGCCAGCAGGACGGATACAGATACGCAGTATTTT.

As for this clone: The likely explanation is a read error, given a far larger clone one base away. V usage is TRBV30 and J usage is TRBJ2-1; D unresolved. Trimming stripped 6 bases from V and 4 bases from J, with 13 bases between. The CDR3 has 13 residues. CDR1 is GTSNPN and CDR2 is SVGIG in the germline V gene (reference sequence). DNA for the CDR3: TGTGCCTGTGCAAGGGCTAGTTACAATGAGCAGTTCTTC. This sequence encodes CACARASYNEQFF.

The gene calls are TRBV28 and TRBJ1-5, with D tentatively TRBD1 (5 bases). The germline V and J ends were trimmed by 3 bases and 6 bases, with 12 bases remaining between them. This CDR3 has 14 residues. CDR1 and CDR2 from the germline V gene are MDHEN and SYDVKM. The CDR3 sequence: CASSFPTVGQPQHF. CDR3 nucleotide sequence: TGTGCCAGCAGTTTCCCGACAGTCGGTCAGCCCCAGCATTTT.